The rows below give T cell receptor beta chains drawn from one sample of a study of CD8+ T cells in alopecia areata. Produced via immunoSEQ multiplex PCR; TCRdb's table is partial and in-frame only. The sample shows fewer than 100,000 clones, roughly 47% of them seen only once. Sequenced: CD4+ T cells sorted from blood. The receptor set was obtained from a human donor with alopecia areata. Both conserved end residues are part of each CDR3.

TRBJ2-7 TRBV20-1 CSAREASEQYF
TRBJ1-2 TRBV2 CASSEPRGYGYTF
TRBJ2-1 TRBV29-1 CSVEGHTGSSYNEQFF
TRBJ1-1 TRBV29-1 CSVYKENTEAFF
TRBJ2-1 TRBV29-1 CSARDRGHYNEQFF
TRBJ2-7 TRBV23-1 CASSHRGQGVKAYEQYF
TRBJ2-7 TRBV20-1 CSARDTYEQYF
TRBJ2-1 TRBV7-8 CASSLSRIDEQFF
TRBJ2-1 TRBV28 CASSLQLNEQFF
TRBJ2-2 TRBV29-1 CSAGSGGPGELFF
TRBJ2-3 TRBV4-3 CASSPGLIGTRDTQYF
TRBJ1-3 TRBV18 CASSPPLRDSGNTIYF
TRBJ1-6 TRBV29-1 CSVETGTYNSPLHF
TRBJ2-7 TRBV6-5 CASRTPGQRREQYF
TRBJ2-3 TRBV20-1 CSAVNADTQYF
TRBJ2-3 TRBV7-2 CASSFRAGDTDTQYF
TRBJ1-2 TRBV2 CASIPDRVNYGYTF
TRBJ2-7 TRBV30 CAWSRGQGILYEQYF
TRBJ1-2 TRBV7-2 CASSFLGSWRGYTF
TRBJ2-6 TRBV29-1 CSVEDTTGSGANVLTF
TRBJ2-1 TRBV28 CASSFSGRGSLNEQFF
TRBJ1-2 TRBV7-9 CASSLLTDGYTF
TRBJ1-1 TRBV29-1 CSVRRMNTEAFF
TRBJ1-5 TRBV6-5 CASRRDSNQPQHF
TRBJ2-3 TRBV23-1 CASSQSGTATDTQYF
TRBJ1-3 TRBV5-1 CAKGPLDSGNTIYF
TRBJ1-2 TRBV29-1 CSVGGHRVRTNYGYTF
TRBJ2-2 TRBV2 CASTQGLVNTGELFF
TRBJ2-1 TRBV29-1 CSAVLAGGISSYNEQFF
TRBJ1-5 TRBV28 CASSSSGTGYQPQHF
TRBJ2-7 TRBV28 CASSARPPGTGNYEQYF
TRBJ2-5 TRBV7-2 CASSPRGTQYF
TRBJ2-5 TRBV28 CASSWSYRDREETQYF
TRBJ1-3 TRBV2 CASSVSTVGNTIYF
TRBJ2-1 TRBV30 CAWASRLGQFF
TRBJ2-7 TRBV11-2 CASSGTKSSYEQYF
TRBJ2-3 TRBV2 CASSELAGDADTQYF
TRBJ1-2 TRBV30 CAWSRLLREGSYGYTF
TRBJ2-4 TRBV28 CASRAPLGTSDENIQYF
TRBJ1-2 TRBV28 CASNGQIGGYTF
TRBJ1-1 TRBV19 CASHPRRSGYTEAFF
TRBJ2-5 TRBV29-1 CSAGTGEETQYF
TRBJ1-2 TRBV29-1 CSVVAAGRGGYTF
TRBJ2-5 TRBV30 CAWSVRAGQETQYF
TRBJ2-1 TRBV5-6 CASSLEEGEQFF
TRBJ2-1 TRBV29-1 CSVAIWTGTNEQFF
TRBJ2-7 TRBV29-1 CTDSGDPYEQYF
TRBJ2-7 TRBV30 CAWSPRAEQYF
TRBJ2-5 TRBV29-1 CSVDWDRGPTEAQYF
TRBJ2-5 TRBV29-1 CSVEFHLQETQYF
TRBJ1-2 TRBV28 CASSGTGGIYGYTF
TRBJ1-1 TRBV28 CASSRQGENTEAFF
TRBJ1-1 TRBV29-1 CSVRQEMNTEAFF
TRBJ2-7 TRBV29-1 CSVDGTGISEQYF
TRBJ2-1 TRBV5-1 CASSSDDLSDEQFF
TRBJ2-5 TRBV7-9 CASSLGGTGDETQYF
TRBJ2-3 TRBV7-2 CASSLVWGGPDTQYF